This T cell receptor (beta chain) was captured in a study of blood T cell repertoires in COVID-19. The method was immunoSEQ multiplex PCR; TCRdb's version includes in-frame clones alone and lacks a portion of them. Of about 50,000 clones listed, about 83% are singletons. The receptor was derived from a woman aged 55-70 years with acute or convalescent COVID-19. Sequenced input: peripheral blood.

Here the CDR3 reads CASSLFLQGYEQYF. The CDR3 nucleotides read TGTGCCAGCAGCTTATTCCTCCAGGGCTACGAGCAGTACTTC. The rearrangement links TRBV11-2 to TRBJ2-7; D is perhaps TRBD1 (5 bases). CDR1 and CDR2 from the germline V gene are SGHAT and FQNNGV. CDR3 length: 14 residues. Trimming took 2 bases from V and 3 from J, leaving 11 bases between them.